This is a list of T cell receptor beta chains from one sample in a study of shared clonotypes between healthy human individuals. Clones were sequenced by immunoSEQ multiplex PCR, and TCRdb holds only the in-frame ones, with some missing. Among some 2,100,000 clones listed, around 95% were seen once. Sequenced material: naive CD4+ T cells sorted from blood. These receptors were taken from a man aged 18-30 years in good health. Both conserved end residues are trimmed from each CDR3. Fields, in order: V gene, J gene, CDR3 protein.

V: TRBV4-3
J: TRBJ2-6
CDR3: ASSQDLGAGANVLT

V: TRBV2
J: TRBJ2-5
CDR3: ASSDFRVRERETQY

V: TRBV4-1
J: TRBJ1-5
CDR3: ASSQDRARRQPQH

V: TRBV5-1
J: TRBJ2-7
CDR3: ASSLDGTGPYEQY

V: TRBV7-7
J: TRBJ2-1
CDR3: ASSPETGLEQF

V: TRBV7-9
J: TRBJ2-7
CDR3: ASSPTRGASSYEQY

V: TRBV7-8
J: TRBJ1-1
CDR3: ASSLLVTEAF

V: TRBV29-1
J: TRBJ2-7
CDR3: SVHTGGLNEQY

V: TRBV11-1
J: TRBJ1-1
CDR3: ASTPDSMNTEAF

V: TRBV6-1
J: TRBJ1-4
CDR3: ASSQQGNGNEKLF

V: TRBV2
J: TRBJ2-7
CDR3: ASSEGRSKTYEQY

V: TRBV25-1
J: TRBJ1-1
CDR3: ASSGVGFTEAF

V: TRBV30
J: TRBJ2-1
CDR3: AWARGESSYNEQF

V: TRBV5-1
J: TRBJ2-2
CDR3: ASSLNPTNTGELF

V: TRBV7-2
J: TRBJ2-3
CDR3: ASSSGLVGDTQY

V: TRBV6-5
J: TRBJ2-7
CDR3: ASSYSDVQTYEQY

V: TRBV27
J: TRBJ2-1
CDR3: ASSLWGQSTYNEQF

V: TRBV21-1
J: TRBJ2-7
CDR3: ASSTGTACYEQY

V: TRBV5-1
J: TRBJ1-6
CDR3: ASRPRTEFNSPLH

V: TRBV2
J: TRBJ1-1
CDR3: ASSPRVVRGEAF

V: TRBV4-3
J: TRBJ1-4
CDR3: ASSRDMGDNEKLF

V: TRBV7-9
J: TRBJ1-5
CDR3: ASSFESAQPQH

V: TRBV30
J: TRBJ1-6
CDR3: AWDRGNSPLH

V: TRBV30
J: TRBJ2-3
CDR3: AWSVLEGDTQY

V: TRBV19
J: TRBJ2-7
CDR3: ASSRDISYEQY

V: TRBV9
J: TRBJ2-3
CDR3: ASSGRPTGPDTQY

V: TRBV4-3
J: TRBJ2-7
CDR3: ASSQEGLAGGQY

V: TRBV30
J: TRBJ2-3
CDR3: AWTSSGRALTDTQY

V: TRBV5-4
J: TRBJ2-2
CDR3: ASSYPGLAGEGGELF

V: TRBV18
J: TRBJ2-7
CDR3: ASSPASGATYEQY

V: TRBV11-3
J: TRBJ2-1
CDR3: ASSRGQGLGEQF

V: TRBV2
J: TRBJ1-6
CDR3: AYGGGRSPLH